A single sample is the source of the 12 T cell receptor beta chains below, sequenced in a study of neurological immune-mediated disorders. TCRdb reprocessed the 5' RACE reads via MiXCR and lists one record per CDR3 protein. Of over 55,000 distinct CDR3 sequences in the sample, about 10% were seen once. As to time point: longitudinal time-point 1 (baseline). Source material: PBMCs. The receptors originated from a male donor with HTLV-1-associated myelopathy (HAM/TSP).

This clonotype has ten or more counts. The CDR3 spells CASSLGDRQLYEQYF. The CDR3 DNA reads TGTGCCAGCAGCTTGGGAGACAGGCAGCTCTACGAGCAGTACTTC. The V gene is TRBV5-5, the J gene TRBJ2-7; possibly TRBD1 for D (6 bases). Germline V gene lookup returns CDR1 SGHKS and CDR2 YYEKEE (reference sequence). The CDR3 length is 15 residues. Trimming left V 0 bases short and J 3 bases short, with 13 bases between.

This clonotype was found many times. The chain links TRBV3-1 to TRBJ2-5, with D possibly TRBD2 on 6 matching bases. Germline CDR1 LGHDT, CDR2 YNNKEL (reference sequence). V gave up 8 bases and J gave up 3 bases, with 10 bases separating them. The CDR3 consists of 12 residues. The CDR3 loop is CASLDYKETQYF. Here the CDR3 DNA reads TGTGCCAGCCTGGACTATAAAGAGACCCAGTACTTC.

Within the sample, this clonotype is medium-sized. The rearrangement uses TRBV5-1 and TRBJ2-7; possibly TRBD1 for D (6 bases). Trimming pared 4 bases from V and 0 bases from J, leaving 11 bases between. This CDR3 contains 14 residues. Germline V gene sequence: CDR1 SGHRS, CDR2 YFSETQ. The CDR3 DNA reads as TGCGCCAGCAGCCCGGACAGTCTCTCCTACGAGCAGTACTTC. Protein product: CASSPDSLSYEQYF.

This clonotype was observed many times. V usage is TRBV5-6 and J usage is TRBJ2-1, with a tentative D call TRBD1 (7 bases). The CDR3 is made up of 17 amino acids. Per the germline V gene, CDR1 is SGHDT and CDR2 is YYEEEE. V was cut by 4 bases and J by 4 bases, with 21 bases left in between. CDR3 nucleotide sequence: TGTGCCAGCAGCCAGTTGGTGGCGACAGGGAGGTACAATGAGCAGTTCTTC. Translated: CASSQLVATGRYNEQFF.

The sample holds many counts of this clonotype. The V call is TRBV15, the J call TRBJ2-5; tentatively, D is TRBD2 (5 bases). V shed 1 base and J shed 4 bases, with 7 bases lying between them. CDR1 and CDR2 from the germline V gene are LNHNV and YYDKDF (reference sequence). The CDR3 loop spans 13 amino acids. This chain's CDR3 is CATSRVRGETQYF. The CDR3 DNA reads TGTGCCACCAGCAGAGTTCGGGGAGAGACCCAGTACTTC.

This clonotype was observed at least ten times. The rearrangement links TRBV5-1 to TRBJ2-5, with 10 nucleotides matching TRBD2. The V segment lost 1 base and the J segment 4 bases; nucleotides outside the gene matches: 1. Looked up from germline, CDR1 is SGHRS and CDR2 is YFSETQ. The CDR3 is 14 amino acids. Written as DNA, the CDR3 is TGCGCCAGCAGCTTGCTAGCGGGGGCAGAGACCCAGTACTTC. Amino acids: CASSLLAGAETQYF. The complete variable domain, with remaining parts taken from reference TRBV5-1 and TRBJ2-5, reads KAGVTQTPRYLIKTRGQQVTLSCSPISGHRSVSWYQQTPGQGLQFLFEYFSETQRNKGNFPGRFSGRQFSNSRSEMNVSTLELGDSALYLCASSLLAGAETQYFGPGTRLLVL.

This chain uses TRBV6-5 with TRBJ1-5, with unresolved D. V was trimmed by 6 bases and J by 8 bases, leaving 26 bases between them. The CDR3 is 17 residues long. Germline CDR1 is MNHEY and CDR2 is SVGAGI. In DNA, the CDR3 is TGTGCCAGCAGCCCCGCCTTAGAAGTGATTGCCCAAGAGCCCCAGCATTTT. This gives the protein CASSPALEVIAQEPQHF.

In this sample, this clonotype turned up many times. The genes are TRBV7-2 and TRBJ1-1; D unclear. The V end was cut by 5 bases, the J end by 0 bases, with 7 bases between. The CDR3 spans 13 residues. Germline V gene data show CDR1 as SGHTA and CDR2 as FQGNSA. The CDR3 loop reads CASSQKMNTEAFF. CDR3 nucleotide sequence: TGTGCCAGCAGCCAGAAGATGAACACTGAAGCTTTCTTT. The full variable domain, with the rest looked up from reference TRBV7-2 and TRBJ1-1, is GAGVSQSPSNKVTEKGKDVELRCDPISGHTALYWYRQSLGQGLEFLIYFQGNSAPDKSGLPSDRFSAERTGGSVSTLTIQRTQQEDSAVYLCASSQKMNTEAFFGQGTRLTVV.

This clonotype was counted ten times or more. V usage is TRBV5-1 and J usage is TRBJ2-2, with D tentatively TRBD1 (6 bases). V lost 9 bases to trimming and J lost 2 bases, with 14 bases between them. Germline V gene sequence: CDR1 SGHRS, CDR2 YFSETQ. CDR3 length: 14 amino acids. DNA of the CDR3: TGCGCCACCCACAGGGAAGGAAACACCGGGGAGCTGTTTTTT. It specifies CATHREGNTGELFF. The whole variable domain, remainder taken from reference TRBV5-1 and TRBJ2-2, is KAGVTQTPRYLIKTRGQQVTLSCSPISGHRSVSWYQQTPGQGLQFLFEYFSETQRNKGNFPGRFSGRQFSNSRSEMNVSTLELGDSALYLCATHREGNTGELFFGEGSRLTVL.

At least ten counts were recorded for this clonotype. The chain is built from TRBV9 and TRBJ1-1; D unclear. Germline CDR1 and CDR2: SGDLS and YYNGEE. Trimming took off 3 bases at V and 4 bases at J, with 10 bases between the two ends. The CDR3 has 13 amino acids. CDR3 residues: CASSETLGTEAFF. The CDR3 DNA reads TGTGCCAGCAGCGAGACCCTGGGCACTGAAGCTTTCTTT.

This clonotype was recorded at least ten times. The V gene is TRBV6-2 or TRBV6-3, the J gene TRBJ1-5; 7 bases line up with TRBD1. Looked up from germline, CDR1 is MNHEY and CDR2 is SVGEGT. V was pared by 6 bases and J by 0 bases, with 11 bases of the junction left unmatched. The CDR3 runs 17 residues. Here the CDR3 reads CASRRTFGTDSNQPQHF. CDR3 nucleotide sequence: TGTGCCAGCAGACGAACTTTTGGGACAGATAGCAATCAGCCCCAGCATTTT.

This clonotype was observed a handful of times. At one boundary the junction diverges from the germline segment, which might be a read error. The chain has TRBV4-2 and TRBJ2-5; 13 nucleotides agree with TRBD2. This CDR3 contains 17 residues. Germline CDR1 LGHNA, CDR2 YNFKEQ. CDR3 bases: TGTGCCAACAGCCAAGGTCGGACTAGCGGGAGAAAAGAGACCCAGTACTTC. Translation gives CANSQGRTSGRKETQYF.